This T cell receptor beta chain was obtained from a study of vaccination effects on CD4 cells after COVID-19. Study information: There were a few convalescent patients sampled both early and late after vaccination.

The table lists this clone with a count of one. Its cognate antigen is unknown. Study-wide results and caveats: Few convalescent patients were included, and no early post-infection timepoints were sampled.

Some clones are missing from TCRdb's copy, which holds only in-frame ones; the method was immunoSEQ multiplex PCR. The table records approximately 40,000 clones, 76% of them present only once. The V and J ends lost 0 bases and 2 bases respectively, with 11 bases between them. The CDR3 extends over 15 amino acids. Germline V lookup: CDR1 SGHDT, CDR2 YYEEEE. Subsequent to 10 days of culture, CD4+ T cells were isolated. Infection with SARS-CoV-2 occurred in the person between March and December 2020, and PCR confirmed it. All participants had two doses of either the BNT162b2 or mRNA-1273 vaccine. Days 3 and 7 were when half the medium was replaced with IL-2 medium.

The V and J genes are TRBV5-6 and TRBJ1-2; no clear D. The clonotype comes from a human donor who had a prior SARS-CoV-2 infection. The sample in question was CD4+ T cells from PBMCs cultured without peptide, obtained after COVID-19 vaccination. The DNA for the CDR3 is TGTGCCAGCAGCTTGGCGGAGGGAAGGAACTATGGCTACACCTTC. Protein: CASSLAEGRNYGYTF. The full variable domain, with the rest looked up from reference TRBV5-6 and TRBJ1-2, is DAGVTQSPTHLIKTRGQQVTLRCSPKSGHDTVSWYQQALGQGPQFIFQYYEEEERQRGNFPDRFSGHQFPNYSSELNVNALLLGDSALYLCASSLAEGRNYGYTFGSGTRLTVV.